The 5 T cell receptor gamma chains reported below all come from one sample, sequenced in a study of human gamma delta and Vdelta1 T cells. TCRdb reanalyzed the PCR reads using CATT. The sample includes 300 to 500 gamma-chain clones, around 5% seen only once; the top ten take more than 70%. Sequencing was carried out using differentiated CD27- Vdelta1 gamma-delta T cells from blood. The receptors were sampled from a human donor in good health.

This clone turned up a few times. The chain recombines TRGV3 with TRGJ1 or TRGJ2. Losses at the gene ends were 5 bases for V and 10 bases for J; bases not matched to a gene: 8. This CDR3 has 11 residues. Germline-derived CDR1 and CDR2 are VTNTFY and YDVSTARD (reference sequence). CDR3 nucleotide sequence: TGTGCCACCTGGGTTAGGCAGAAGAAACTCTTT. It encodes CATWVRQKKLF.

Worth noting for this clone: A far larger clone is just one base off, so this is likely a read error. V and J are TRGV3 and TRGJP2. This CDR3 has 16 amino acids. The germline gives CDR1 VTNTFY, CDR2 YDVSTARD (reference sequence). V was pared by 0 bases and J by 2 bases, with 6 bases of the junction left unmatched. The CDR3 region has the DNA TGTGCCACCTGGGACAGGCTGAGGAGTAGTGATTGGATCAAGACGTTT. It translates to CATWDRLRSSDWIKTF.

This clone has more than one count but fewer than ten. This DNA's translation differs at residue 3 from TCRdb's protein, which comes from a much larger clone; a read error is likely, and the protein shown is translated from the DNA. V gene TRGV3 combines with J gene TRGJ1 or TRGJ2. Germline V gene data show CDR1 as VTNTFY and CDR2 as YDVSTARD (reference sequence). The CDR3 has 11 amino acids. This CDR3 is CASWDRQKKLF. The CDR3 DNA is TGTGCCTCCTGGGACAGGCAGAAGAAACTCTTT.

This clone turned up a few times. The chain is built from TRGV9 and TRGJ1 or TRGJ2. The trim removed 0 bases at V and 16 bases at J, leaving 30 bases unmatched. The CDR3 contains 18 residues. Germline loops: CDR1 GITISATS, CDR2 ISYDGTV (reference sequence). For the CDR3, the DNA is TGTGCCTTGTGGGAGGTGATCCCCCAAGAGGTGTGCAAAAAAAAAAAGCTCTTT. Encoded protein: CALWEVIPQEVCKKKKLF.

V gene TRGV9 combines with J gene TRGJ1 or TRGJ2. CDR1 is GITISATS, CDR2 ISYDGTV, per germline (reference sequence). The CDR3 sequence is 11 residues long. The J segment lost 12 bases and the V segment lost 6 bases, leaving 11 bases of the junction unmatched. Here the CDR3 reads CALWKDRGKLF. The DNA for the CDR3 is TGTGCCTTGTGGAAGGACCGAGGGAAACTCTTT.